This entry concerns a single T cell receptor (beta chain). This clonotype was found a few times. The antigen it recognizes is unknown. No qualities accompany the bases; no much larger clone lies one base away. This entry is derived from a study of response to subunit inactivated influenza vaccine (dated by TCRdb to the late 2010s). About the investigation overall: To follow how T cells responded to a trivalent subunit inactivated influenza vaccine, the researchers relied on deep quantitative profiling of the T cell receptor repertoire.

The method was RT-PCR. The sequencing machine was an Illumina HiSeq 2500. TCRdb cleaned the public reads at Q25 with fastp, built clones with MiXCR and kept in-frame beta chains. Identical CDR3 proteins give one entry, which carries the most common genes and DNA. This sample gives more than 600,000 distinct CDR3 sequences in total; about 18% of them show up just once. The ten largest account for 11% of the sample. Broad study findings and their caveats: The authors suggested that each seasonal influenza vaccination may recruit only a limited number of new T cells.

The clonotype was recovered from a man over 45 who received an inactivated influenza vaccine. Donor details come from another sample of the same person, matched by shared clones. The sample here was PBMCs from blood, taken approximately 5 days after vaccination.

DNA sequence: TGTGCCAGCAGCTTGCGTCCGACGGAGCAGTACTTC. Translated, this is CASSLRPTEQYF. The sequence joins TRBV5-4 to TRBJ2-7, with no confidently assigned D gene. The germline V gene (reference sequence) specifies SGHNT as CDR1 and YYREEE as CDR2. V was cut back by 1 base and J by 7 bases, leaving a gap of 9 bases between them. There are 12 amino acids in the CDR3, from cysteine to phenylalanine inclusive. Only the CDR3 DNA stays, 36 bases, in frame from base 1.